These 26 T cell receptor beta chains were all obtained from the same sample, sequenced in a study of CD8 T cells in ankylosing spondylitis. The study's findings and limits: What appeared characteristic of ankylosing spondylitis blood was a TCR beta motif of 7 or 8 highly homologous variants.

TCRdb analysed the 5' RACE reads with MiXCR anew, one entry per CDR3 protein. The sample lists about 440,000 distinct CDR3 sequences; 15% to 20% were seen once. Their antigens are not known. Sequencing input: blood, either unsorted or a sorted T cell fraction (not recorded which). The receptors were sampled from a male donor with ankylosing spondylitis.

In its sample, this clonotype was seen a few times. The chain uses TRBV7-9 and TRBJ2-3; D is unresolved. Deletions cut 6 bases from V and 3 bases from J, with 10 bases between. Germline V CDR1 and CDR2: SEHNR, FQNEAQ (reference sequence). This CDR3 has 13 amino acids. This CDR3 reads CASRLVQTDTQYF. CDR3 bases: TGTGCCAGCAGATTGGTCCAGACAGATACGCAGTATTTT.

This clonotype occurred a few times. The V call is TRBV20-1, the J call TRBJ2-2; D perhaps matches TRBD1 (5 bases). The ends were cut back, 0 bases at V and 6 bases at J, with 11 bases in the middle. The germline V gene has CDR1 DFQATT and CDR2 SNEGSKA (reference sequence). The CDR3 covers 14 residues. CDR3 DNA sequence: TGCAGTGCTAGAGAGGTTGGCAGGGCCGGGGAGCTGTTTTTT. As protein: CSAREVGRAGELFF.

V gene TRBV20-1 combines with J gene TRBJ1-4; TRBD1 aligns across 11 bases. V lost 5 bases, J lost 12 bases, and 5 bases stayed unmatched. Germline-derived CDR1 and CDR2 are DFQATT and SNEGSKA (reference sequence). CDR3 length equals 12 residues. The CDR3, as DNA: TGCAGTGCTTGGGACAGGGGGAAAGAACTGTTTTTT. This gives the protein CSAWDRGKELFF.

This clonotype was counted between two and nine times. The chain is built from TRBV20-1 and TRBJ2-1, with 7 bases fitting TRBD2. The CDR3 consists of 15 residues. With V trimmed by 6 bases and J by 5 bases, 13 bases remained unmatched. Germline V gene sequence: CDR1 DFQATT, CDR2 SNEGSKA (reference sequence). CDR3 sequence reads: CSAPRAGAGNNEQFF. The CDR3 DNA reads as TGCAGTGCCCCACGTGCGGGAGCGGGAAACAATGAGCAGTTCTTC.

This clonotype was recorded a few times. The germline gene is not matched at one end of the junction; a read error may be the cause. The rearrangement uses TRBV7-7 and TRBJ2-3, with a possible D match to TRBD1 (6 bases). The length of the CDR3 is 15 residues. The V gene's germline CDR1 is SSHAT and CDR2 FNYEAQ (reference sequence). The CDR3 reads CASSLGQGRLDTQYF. The CDR3 DNA reads TGTGCTAGCAGCTTAGGGCAGGGGCGATTAGATACGCAGTATTTT.

The rearrangement links TRBV6-2 or TRBV6-3 to TRBJ1-6; weak D call: TRBD1 (5 bases). V was shortened by 5 bases and J by 6 bases, with 14 bases between the two germline ends. CDR3 size: 15 residues. Germline CDR1 is MNHEY and CDR2 is SVGEGT. The CDR3 DNA follows: TGTGCCAGCAGTCGGTCCGGGACCCTTAATTCACCCCTCCACTTT. This translates into CASSRSGTLNSPLHF.

The chain has TRBV20-1 and TRBJ1-3, with 8 bases aligning to TRBD1. V dropped 3 bases and J dropped 3; count of bases not matched to a gene: 4. In germline, CDR1 is DFQATT, CDR2 SNEGSKA (reference sequence). The CDR3 sequence is 14 residues long. The DNA of the CDR3 is TGCAGTGCTAGTAAAGGGACAGGTGGAAACACCATATATTTT. Amino acid sequence: CSASKGTGGNTIYF.

The chain has TRBV7-2 and TRBJ1-3; 7 bases are a match to TRBD1. J lost 2 bases, V lost 7 bases, and 5 bases had no gene match. The length of the CDR3 is 14 residues. Germline CDR1 is SGHTA and CDR2 is FQGNSA. The CDR3 loop is CASTTRGTGNTIYF. The CDR3 DNA reads as TGTGCCAGCACCACCAGGGGGACTGGAAACACCATATATTTT.

V gene TRBV30 combines with J gene TRBJ2-7; D gene uncertain. This CDR3 has 13 amino acids. Germline CDR1 reads GTSNPN; CDR2 reads SVGIG (reference sequence). Trimming left V 3 bases short and J 0 bases short, with 9 bases between. The CDR3 DNA sequence: TGTGCCTGGAGCGTGAAACCCTCCTACGAGCAGTACTTC. This translates into CAWSVKPSYEQYF.

The chain has TRBV3-1 and TRBJ1-3; D gene uncertain. Germline V gene sequence: CDR1 LGHDT, CDR2 YNNKEL (reference sequence). Trimming removed 4 bases from V and 3 bases from J, with 16 bases in between. This CDR3 is 16 amino acids long. As DNA, the CDR3 is TGTGCCAGCAGCCCCCCTTGGGCTGGCGGTGGAAACACCATATATTTT. This codes for CASSPPWAGGGNTIYF. Complete variable domain (other parts from reference TRBV3-1 and TRBJ1-3): DTAVSQTPKYLVTQMGNDKSIKCEQNLGHDTMYWYKQDSKKFLKIMFSYNNKELIINETVPNRFSPKSPDKAHLNLHINSLELGDSAVYFCASSPPWAGGGNTIYFGEGSWLTVV.

This clonotype was detected only a few times. This chain connects TRBV4-1 to TRBJ2-5; 7 positions agree with TRBD1. The CDR3 has 17 residues. Germline V gene data show CDR1 as MGHRA and CDR2 as YSYEKL. The junction had 14 bases not matched to a gene; V was cut back by 5 bases and J by 2 bases. Written as DNA, the CDR3 is TGCGCCAGCAGCTACAGGGGCCGAACCGGGCTACAAGAGACCCAGTACTTC. It is translated as CASSYRGRTGLQETQYF.

The chain couples TRBV5-6 to TRBJ2-5, with 9 positions matching TRBD2. In germline, CDR1 is SGHDT, CDR2 YYEEEE. The length of the CDR3 is 15 residues. V lost 4 bases, J lost 4 bases, and 8 bases stayed unmatched. CDR3 loop: CASSTGLAPRETQYF. CDR3 in DNA: TGTGCCAGCAGCACGGGACTAGCCCCCAGAGAGACCCAGTACTTC. Together with reference TRBV5-6 and TRBJ2-5, the CDR3 gives the full variable domain: DAGVTQSPTHLIKTRGQQVTLRCSPKSGHDTVSWYQQALGQGPQFIFQYYEEEERQRGNFPDRFSGHQFPNYSSELNVNALLLGDSALYLCASSTGLAPRETQYFGPGTRLLVL.

The V gene is TRBV7-2, the J gene TRBJ2-2; 12 bases map to TRBD2. There are 18 residues in the CDR3. The ends lost 2 bases at V and 8 bases at J; junction bases unmatched: 12. CDR1 and CDR2 (germline): SGHTA, FQGNSA. CDR3 residues: CASSLRPSGGARKGELFF. CDR3 nucleotides: TGTGCCAGCAGCTTACGCCCTAGCGGGGGGGCCCGCAAAGGGGAGCTGTTTTTT.

The chain recombines TRBV3-1 with TRBJ2-6, with D maybe TRBD2 (5 bases). The CDR3 consists of 17 residues. CDR1 and CDR2 (germline): LGHDT, YNNKEL (reference sequence). V dropped 0 bases and J dropped 2 bases, with 11 bases sitting between them. Here the CDR3 DNA reads TGTGCCAGCAGCCAAGATGGAGGATTTACTGGGGCCAACGTCCTGACTTTC. Encoded protein: CASSQDGGFTGANVLTF. The variable domain in full, with the rest retrieved from reference TRBV3-1 and TRBJ2-6, is DTAVSQTPKYLVTQMGNDKSIKCEQNLGHDTMYWYKQDSKKFLKIMFSYNNKELIINETVPNRFSPKSPDKAHLNLHINSLELGDSAVYFCASSQDGGFTGANVLTFGAGSRLTVL.

The genes are TRBV6-2 or TRBV6-3 and TRBJ2-7; 7 nucleotides agree with TRBD2. V gave up 7 bases and J gave up 5 bases; unmatched junction bases: 8. The CDR3 has 13 residues. CDR1 is MNHEY and CDR2 is SVGEGT in the germline V gene. CDR3 DNA: TGTGCCAGCACCCGCGGGAGCTTCAACGAGCAGTACTTC. Its translation is CASTRGSFNEQYF.

This clonotype was counted a single time. The chain is built from TRBV7-2 and TRBJ2-7; 8 bases line up with TRBD1. V dropped 5 bases and J dropped 2; count of bases not matched to a gene: 8. CDR1 is SGHTA and CDR2 is FQGNSA in the germline V gene. This CDR3 has 15 amino acids. Written as DNA, the CDR3 is TGTGCCAGCAGCCCACACTCAGGGGGCGCCTACGAGCAGTACTTC. It yields the protein CASSPHSGGAYEQYF.

The rearrangement uses TRBV20-1 and TRBJ1-5; a possible D gene is TRBD1 (6 bases). The germline V gene has CDR1 DFQATT and CDR2 SNEGSKA (reference sequence). Trimming removed 3 bases from V and 3 bases from J, with 12 bases in between. This CDR3 is built from 14 residues. The CDR3, as DNA: TGCAGTGCTAGGGAAACAGGGAACAATCAGCCCCAGCATTTT. Translated: CSARETGNNQPQHF.

V gene TRBV3-1 combines with J gene TRBJ2-7; D not certain. Looked up from germline, CDR1 is LGHDT and CDR2 is YNNKEL (reference sequence). V lost 1 base and J 5 bases, leaving 12 bases between the germline ends. The CDR3 covers 14 residues. DNA of the CDR3: TGTGCCAGCAGCCAAGCTAGAAGTGGAAACGAGCAGTACTTC. Protein: CASSQARSGNEQYF.

The rearrangement uses TRBV20-1 and TRBJ2-7; possibly TRBD1 or TRBD2 for D (6 bases each). V lost 6 bases to trimming and J lost 6 bases, with 21 bases between them. The CDR3 is made up of 14 amino acids. Germline V gives CDR1 DFQATT, CDR2 SNEGSKA (reference sequence). CDR3: CSASRGTTLTEQYF. The CDR3 DNA sequence: TGCAGTGCGAGCCGCGGGACAACCCTCACCGAGCAGTACTTC.

CDR3 in DNA: TGCGCCAGCAGCCCACTAACATATAAAGGACAAGCTTTCTTT. It specifies CASSPLTYKGQAFF. This chain connects TRBV5-1 to TRBJ1-1; D not certain. Per the germline V gene, CDR1 is SGHRS and CDR2 is YFSETQ. The CDR3 has 14 amino acids. V was pared by 4 bases and J by 9 bases, with 19 bases between.

This clonotype has a handful of counts. The V gene is TRBV6-1, the J gene TRBJ2-7, with TRBD2 matching 7 bases. The germline V gene encodes CDR1 MNHNS and CDR2 SASEGT. J lost 5 bases, V lost 5 bases, and 18 bases had no gene match. CDR3 size: 17 residues. Here the CDR3 reads CASSPTRLAHSGNEQYF. CDR3 DNA sequence: TGTGCCAGCAGTCCTACACGACTAGCCCATAGCGGCAACGAGCAGTACTTC.

This sequence joins TRBV24-1 and TRBJ1-4; possibly TRBD1 for D (5 bases). The V gene's germline CDR1 is KGHDR and CDR2 SFDVKD. This CDR3 spans 16 amino acids. The ends were cut back, 6 bases at V and 4 bases at J, with 17 bases in the middle. The CDR3 loop reads CATSSGLSAINEKLFF. CDR3 bases: TGTGCCACCAGTTCGGGACTCTCGGCCATTAATGAAAAACTGTTTTTT.

V usage is TRBV20-1 and J usage is TRBJ1-5; no firm D call. The ends were cut back, 3 bases at V and 2 bases at J, with 14 bases in the middle. CDR3 length: 15 residues. Per the germline V gene, CDR1 is DFQATT and CDR2 is SNEGSKA (reference sequence). The CDR3, as DNA: TGCAGTGCTAGTACGGCAGATTACCGCAATCAGCCCCAGCATTTT. As protein: CSASTADYRNQPQHF.

The chain links TRBV20-1 to TRBJ2-7, with 8 bases matching TRBD1. Unmatched junction bases numbered 10, after V lost 5 bases and J lost 4 bases. Germline CDR1 reads DFQATT; CDR2 reads SNEGSKA (reference sequence). The CDR3 consists of 14 residues. CDR3 coding DNA: TGCAGTGCTGCCAGGCAGGGGGCTTCGTACGAGCAGTACTTC. This encodes CSAARQGASYEQYF.

J is TRBJ2-7 and V is TRBV7-8; TRBD1 aligns across 8 bases. The ends lost 0 bases at V and 2 bases at J; junction bases unmatched: 3. The CDR3 sequence is 15 residues long. Germline V CDR1 and CDR2: SGHVS, FQNEAQ. CDR3 residues: CASSLAPGGAYEQYF. The CDR3 DNA is TGTGCCAGCAGCTTAGCGCCAGGGGGCGCCTACGAGCAGTACTTC.

J is TRBJ2-1 and V is TRBV5-6; 13 bases are a match to TRBD2. V dropped 7 bases and J dropped 8; count of bases not matched to a gene: 3. The CDR3 loop spans 13 amino acids. The germline V gene has CDR1 SGHDT and CDR2 YYEEEE. CDR3 coding DNA: TGTGCCAGCGGACTAGCGGGGGCAGATGAGCAGTTCTTC. It specifies CASGLAGADEQFF. The full variable domain, completed using reference TRBV5-6 and TRBJ2-1, is DAGVTQSPTHLIKTRGQQVTLRCSPKSGHDTVSWYQQALGQGPQFIFQYYEEEERQRGNFPDRFSGHQFPNYSSELNVNALLLGDSALYLCASGLAGADEQFFGPGTRLTVL.